Below, 8 T cell receptor beta chains from the same sample are listed, as sequenced in a study of cytomegalovirus exposure and HLA in healthy donors. The PCR employed 60 Vbeta primers together with 13 Jbeta primers. Some clones are missing from TCRdb's copy, which holds only in-frame ones; the method was immunoSEQ multiplex PCR. The table lists more than 95,000 clones, over 70% of them singletons. Sequences were obtained from PBMCs. The source is a woman aged 18-30 years in good health and CMV-seronegative.

The chain uses TRBV6-1 and TRBJ1-6, with 7 bases that match TRBD1. The CDR3 is 15 residues long. V was pared by 6 bases and J by 14 bases, with 16 bases of the junction left unmatched. In germline, CDR1 is MNHNS, CDR2 SASEGT. Written as DNA, the CDR3 is TGTGCCAGCAGGCCCTGGACAGGTTCCCTTGGGGCCCTCCACTTT. Translating it yields CASRPWTGSLGALHF.

J is TRBJ2-6 and V is TRBV7-9; D is unclear. V lost 7 bases to trimming and J lost 0 bases, with 7 bases between them. CDR3 length: 14 amino acids. Per the germline V gene, CDR1 is SEHNR and CDR2 is FQNEAQ (reference sequence). As DNA, the CDR3 is TGTGCCAGCACTATTTCCTCTGGGGCCAACGTCCTGACTTTC. Amino acids: CASTISSGANVLTF.

In its sample, this clone was seen a few times. The chain recombines TRBV19 with TRBJ1-6; possibly TRBD1 for D (6 bases). The CDR3 length is 15 residues. Germline-derived CDR1 and CDR2 are LNHDA and SQIVND (reference sequence). With 5 bases removed from V and 7 bases from J, the gap between germline ends came to 15 bases. CDR3 bases: TGTGCCAGTAGTGTTCACAGGGACGGGAATTCACCCCTCCACTTT. This encodes CASSVHRDGNSPLHF.

CDR3 in DNA: TGTGCCAGCAGTCGACAGGGGGCGCGTGGCTACACCTTC. Translated: CASSRQGARGYTF. This chain uses TRBV27 with TRBJ1-2, with 10 bases matching TRBD1. V lost 5 bases, J lost 7 bases, and 4 bases stayed unmatched. In germline, CDR1 is MNHEY, CDR2 SMNVEV (reference sequence). There are 13 residues in the CDR3.

The V call is TRBV25-1, the J call TRBJ2-3; the match to TRBD2 covers 7 bases. The CDR3 consists of 14 residues. After removal of 4 bases from V and 3 bases from J, the junction contained 4 bases not matched to a gene. The germline V gene has CDR1 MGHDK and CDR2 SYGVNS. CDR3 region: CASSVAGVTDTQYF. CDR3 sequence (DNA): TGTGCCAGCAGTGTTGCGGGGGTTACAGATACGCAGTATTTT.

The chain uses TRBV5-4 and TRBJ2-5; a possible D gene is TRBD1 (6 bases). Trimming pared 0 bases from V and 3 bases from J, leaving 12 bases between. The CDR3 runs 15 residues. Germline lookup yields CDR1 SGHNT and CDR2 YYREEE (reference sequence). CDR3 coding DNA: TGTGCCAGCAGCTTGGATGGCAGGGGTGAAGAGACCCAGTACTTC. Its translation: CASSLDGRGEETQYF.

V is TRBV20-1 and J is TRBJ2-3; D remains unclear. V was pared by 3 bases and J by 5 bases, with 6 bases between. CDR3 length equals 11 residues. Germline V gene lookup returns CDR1 DFQATT and CDR2 SNEGSKA (reference sequence). CDR3 nucleotide sequence: TGCAGTGCTAGCCGAGAAGATACGCAGTATTTT. Translating gives CSASREDTQYF.

V and J are TRBV15 and TRBJ2-1; 13 bases are shared with TRBD2. CDR3 length: 16 residues. Germline loops: CDR1 LNHNV, CDR2 YYDKDF (reference sequence). The V and J ends lost 5 bases and 8 bases, in that order; junction bases with no gene match: 9. The CDR3 loop reads CATSSRTSGGGDEQFF. The DNA of the CDR3 is TGTGCCACCAGCTCTAGGACTAGCGGGGGAGGGGATGAGCAGTTCTTC.